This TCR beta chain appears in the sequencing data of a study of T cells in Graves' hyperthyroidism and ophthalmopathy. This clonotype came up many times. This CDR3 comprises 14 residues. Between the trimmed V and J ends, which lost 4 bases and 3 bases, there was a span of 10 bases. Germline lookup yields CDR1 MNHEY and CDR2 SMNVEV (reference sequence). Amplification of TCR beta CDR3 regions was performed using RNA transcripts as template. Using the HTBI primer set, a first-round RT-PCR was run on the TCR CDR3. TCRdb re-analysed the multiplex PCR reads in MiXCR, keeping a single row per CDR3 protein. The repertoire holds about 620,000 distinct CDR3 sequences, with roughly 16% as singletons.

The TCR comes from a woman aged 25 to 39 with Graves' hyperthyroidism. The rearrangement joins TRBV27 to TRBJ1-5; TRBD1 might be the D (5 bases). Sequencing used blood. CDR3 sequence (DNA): TGTGCCAGCAGTTCTTGGGGCCCCAATCAGCCCCAGCATTTT. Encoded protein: CASSSWGPNQPQHF.